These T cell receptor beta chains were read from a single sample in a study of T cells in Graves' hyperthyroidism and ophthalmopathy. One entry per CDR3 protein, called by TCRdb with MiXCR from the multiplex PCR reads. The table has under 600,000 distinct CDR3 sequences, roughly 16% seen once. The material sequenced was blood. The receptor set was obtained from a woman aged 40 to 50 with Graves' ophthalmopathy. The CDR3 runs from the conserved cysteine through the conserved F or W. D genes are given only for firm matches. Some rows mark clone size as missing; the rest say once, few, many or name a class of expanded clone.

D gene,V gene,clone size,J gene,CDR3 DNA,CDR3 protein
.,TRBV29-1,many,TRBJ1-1,TGCAGCGTTGATGCCCAGTTGAACACTGAAGCTTTCTTT,CSVDAQLNTEAFF
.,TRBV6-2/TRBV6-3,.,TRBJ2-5,TGTGCCGGCAGTTACTTGGGAGGGGGGGAGACCCAGTACTTC,CAGSYLGGGETQYF
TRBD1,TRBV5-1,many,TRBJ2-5,TGCGCCAGCAGTTGGAACAGGGGAGAGACCCAGTACTTC,CASSWNRGETQYF
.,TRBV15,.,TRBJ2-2,TGTGCCACCAGCAGAGAGCGACCCGGCACCGGGGAGCTGTTTTTT,CATSRERPGTGELFF
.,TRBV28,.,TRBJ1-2,TGTGCCAGCAGTATTCCGACAGGATCCGATGGCTACACCTTC,CASSIPTGSDGYTF
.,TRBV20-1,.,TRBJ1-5,TGCAGTGCGAGGTCAGGGGTTCAGCCCCAGCATTTT,CSARSGVQPQHF
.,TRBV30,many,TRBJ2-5,TGTGCCTGGAGTGTACTCGGGGGTGAGACCCAGTACTTC,CAWSVLGGETQYF
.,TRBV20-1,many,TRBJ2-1,TGCAGTGCTAGAGGCGGGAAGGGGAGATCCTACAATGAGCAGTTCTTC,CSARGGKGRSYNEQFF
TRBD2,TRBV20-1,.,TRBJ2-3,TGCAGTGCTAATAGCGGGGGGGCCCTTAGGACAGGTACGCAGTATTTT,CSANSGGALRTGTQYF
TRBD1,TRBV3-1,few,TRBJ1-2,TGTGCCAGCAGCCAATCCGGGACAGGGCGCTATGGCTACACCTTC,CASSQSGTGRYGYTF
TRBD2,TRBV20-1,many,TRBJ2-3,TGCAGTGCTACTCTAGCGGGCACAGATACGCAGTATTTT,CSATLAGTDTQYF
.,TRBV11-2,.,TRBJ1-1,TGTGCCAGCAGCTTAGAGACGCTAACGCGGGGGCCGACTGAAGCTTTCTTT,CASSLETLTRGPTEAFF
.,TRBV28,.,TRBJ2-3,TGTGCCAGCAGCCTGGGGGCGCCAGGGCCCACAGATACGCAGTATTTT,CASSLGAPGPTDTQYF
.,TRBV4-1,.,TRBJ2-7,TGCGCCAGCAGCCCAGGGGGACTTACCTCCTACGAGCAGTACTTC,CASSPGGLTSYEQYF
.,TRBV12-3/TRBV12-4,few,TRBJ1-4,TGTGCCAGCAGTTCATTACAGCGGGAAAAACTGTTTTTT,CASSSLQREKLFF
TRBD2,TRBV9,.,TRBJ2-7,TGTGCCAGCAGCCCTTCACCGGGACTAGAACAGGCCGAGCAGTACTTC,CASSPSPGLEQAEQYF
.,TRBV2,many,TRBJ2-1,TGTGCCAGCAGTGGGAATGAGCAGTTCTTC,CASSGNEQFF
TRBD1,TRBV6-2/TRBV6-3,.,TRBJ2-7,TGTGCCAGCACCTCGGGACAGCCTGGCTCCTACGAGCAGTACTTC,CASTSGQPGSYEQYF
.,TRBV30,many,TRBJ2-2,TGTGCCTGGAGTGCAGGGGTTCGGACCGGGGAGCTGTTTTTT,CAWSAGVRTGELFF
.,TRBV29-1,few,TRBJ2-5,TGCAGCGTTGAGGGTCGCTCGGAGACCCAGTACTTC,CSVEGRSETQYF
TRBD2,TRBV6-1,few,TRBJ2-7,TGTGCCAGCAGTGGTCTAGCGGGACCCGGAAGGCAGTACTTC,CASSGLAGPGRQYF
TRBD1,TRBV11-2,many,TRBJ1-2,TGTGCCAGCAGCTCAATACGACAGGGTAATGGCTACACCTTC,CASSSIRQGNGYTF
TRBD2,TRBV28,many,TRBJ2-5,TGTGCCAGCAGTTCTGGGCTAGCGGGACGCGAGACCCAGTACTTC,CASSSGLAGRETQYF
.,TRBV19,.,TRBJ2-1,TGTGCCAGTAGTATAGATCAGGGAGCCAATGAGCAGTTCTTC,CASSIDQGANEQFF
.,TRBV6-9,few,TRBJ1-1,TGTGCCAGCAGTTACAGGGGTTTAACCAACACTGAAGCTTTCTTT,CASSYRGLTNTEAFF
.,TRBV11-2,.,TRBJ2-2,TGTGCCAGCAGCTTGGTCCCAGGCGGCACCGGGGAGCTGTTTTTT,CASSLVPGGTGELFF
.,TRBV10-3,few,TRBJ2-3,TGTGCCATCAGTGTTACAGGGCAACCGCAGTATTTT,CAISVTGQPQYF
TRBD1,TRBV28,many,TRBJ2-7,TGTGCCAGCACCTCACAGGGGCCATCCTACGAGCAGTACTTC,CASTSQGPSYEQYF
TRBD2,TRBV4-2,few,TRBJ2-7,TGTGCCAGCAGCCAGACGGGGGGGGACTCCTACGAGCAGTACTTC,CASSQTGGDSYEQYF
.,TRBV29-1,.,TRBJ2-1,TGCAGCGTTGGGACCATGGTGTCGGACAATGAGCAGTTCTTC,CSVGTMVSDNEQFF
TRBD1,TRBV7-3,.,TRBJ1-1,TGTGCCAGCAGCACACAGGGGGGAATGAACACTGAAGCTTTCTTT,CASSTQGGMNTEAFF
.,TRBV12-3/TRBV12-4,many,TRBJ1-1,TGTGCCAGCATCCCAGGGCAGCGGCATGGTGAAGCTTTCTTT,CASIPGQRHGEAFF
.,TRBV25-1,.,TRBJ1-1,TGTGCCAGCAGTGATAACTGGGGGTTTGGCACTGAAGCTTTCTTT,CASSDNWGFGTEAFF
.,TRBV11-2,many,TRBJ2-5,TGTGCCAGCAGCTTGGGAAAGGGACCTTCGGAGACCCAGTACTTC,CASSLGKGPSETQYF
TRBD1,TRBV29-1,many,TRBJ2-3,TGCAGCGTTGATGGACAGGGGGGCTACACAGATACGCAGTATTTT,CSVDGQGGYTDTQYF
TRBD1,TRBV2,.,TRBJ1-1,TGTGCCAGCAGTGAAGAAGGGACAGGGAACACTGAAGCTTTCTTT,CASSEEGTGNTEAFF
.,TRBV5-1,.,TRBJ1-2,TGCGCCAGCAGCTTGGATGGGGCGTCAGGAGGCTACACCTTC,CASSLDGASGGYTF
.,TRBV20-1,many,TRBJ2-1,TGCAGTGCTAGAGAGGTAGCGTCCTACAATGAGCAGTTCTTC,CSAREVASYNEQFF
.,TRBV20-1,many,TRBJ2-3,TGCAGTGCTAGAGATCTGCGGACTAGCACAGATACGCAGTATTTT,CSARDLRTSTDTQYF
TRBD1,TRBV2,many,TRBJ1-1,TGTGCCAGCAGTCGACAGGGGTTTCGGAACACTGAAGCTTTCTTT,CASSRQGFRNTEAFF
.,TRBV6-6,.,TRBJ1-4,TGTGCCAGCAGTAACGGACAGCCCCTAAAACTGTTTTTT,CASSNGQPLKLFF
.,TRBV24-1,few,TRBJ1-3,.,CATRRTRDINTMTLETPYIF
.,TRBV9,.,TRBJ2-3,TGTGCCAGCAGCGCGTTTAGCGGCACAGATACGCAGTATTTT,CASSAFSGTDTQYF
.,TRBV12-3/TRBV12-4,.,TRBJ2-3,TGTGCCAGCATGAGGAATACGCAGTATTTT,CASMRNTQYF
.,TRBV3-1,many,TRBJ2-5,TGTGCCAGCAGCCAAGGGATCGCGGGGAGGACCCAGTACTTC,CASSQGIAGRTQYF
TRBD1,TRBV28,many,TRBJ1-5,TGTGCCAGCAGTACAGGGGGCGCGTTGTGGGATCAGCCCCAGCATTTT,CASSTGGALWDQPQHF